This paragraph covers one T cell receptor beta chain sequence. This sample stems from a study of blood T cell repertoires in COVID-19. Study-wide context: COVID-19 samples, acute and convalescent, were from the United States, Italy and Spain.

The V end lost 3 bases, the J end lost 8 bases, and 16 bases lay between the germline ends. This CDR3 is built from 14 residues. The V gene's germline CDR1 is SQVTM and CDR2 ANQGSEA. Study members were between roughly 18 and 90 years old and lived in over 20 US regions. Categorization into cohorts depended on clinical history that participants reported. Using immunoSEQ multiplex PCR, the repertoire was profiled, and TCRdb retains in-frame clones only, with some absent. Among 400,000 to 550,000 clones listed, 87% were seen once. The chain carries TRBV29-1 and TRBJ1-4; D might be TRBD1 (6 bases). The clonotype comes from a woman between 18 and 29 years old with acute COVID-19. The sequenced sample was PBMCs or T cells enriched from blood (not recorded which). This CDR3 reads CSVDPAGEGEKLFF. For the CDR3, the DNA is TGCAGCGTTGATCCTGCAGGGGAGGGGGAAAAACTGTTTTTT.